The sequence of this T cell receptor (beta chain) was determined in a study of T cells in Graves' hyperthyroidism and ophthalmopathy. Whole-study results and caveats: Blood held most thyroid clonotypes expanded above 0.001 frequency. A 13 V-J model separated ophthalmopathy from stable hyperthyroidism.

This clonotype appeared many times. The antigen is unknown. Clinicians diagnosed patients from clinical symptoms, serum thyroxine and TRAb, thyroid ultrasound and orbital computed tomography. RNA transcripts were the template for amplifying TCR beta CDR3 regions. The HTBI primer set served for first-round RT-PCR of the TCR CDR3. MiXCR, applied by TCRdb to the multiplex PCR reads, yields one record per CDR3 protein. The top ten hold 9.2% of the sample, which has hundreds of thousands of distinct CDR3 sequences, about 13% seen once. Specimen: blood. This sequence originates from a woman aged 18-29 years with Graves' hyperthyroidism.

The CDR3 sequence: CASSLITGAAEAFF. In nucleotides, the CDR3 is TGTGCCAGCAGCTTAATTACGGGGGCAGCGGAAGCTTTCTTT. The chain uses TRBV7-3 and TRBJ1-1; D might be TRBD1 (6 bases). V was clipped by 1 base and J by 8 bases, with 14 bases between them. The CDR3 is made up of 14 amino acids. The germline V gene encodes CDR1 SGHTA and CDR2 FQGTGA.